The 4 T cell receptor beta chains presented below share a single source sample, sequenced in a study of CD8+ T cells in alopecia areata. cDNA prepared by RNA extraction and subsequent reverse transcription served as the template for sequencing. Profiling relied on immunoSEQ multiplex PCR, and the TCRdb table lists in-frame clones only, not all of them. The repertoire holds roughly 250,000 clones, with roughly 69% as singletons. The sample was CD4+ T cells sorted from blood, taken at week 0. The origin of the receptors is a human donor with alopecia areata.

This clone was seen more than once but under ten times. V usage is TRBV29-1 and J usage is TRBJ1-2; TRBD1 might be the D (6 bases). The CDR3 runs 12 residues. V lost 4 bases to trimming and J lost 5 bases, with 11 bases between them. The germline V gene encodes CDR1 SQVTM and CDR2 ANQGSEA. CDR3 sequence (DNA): TGCAGCGTTGCAGGGGCAGGGTATGGCTACACCTTC. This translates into CSVAGAGYGYTF. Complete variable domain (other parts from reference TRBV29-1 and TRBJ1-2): SAVISQKPSRDICQRGTSLTIQCQVDSQVTMMFWYRQQPGQSLTLIATANQGSEATYESGFVIDKFPISRPNLTFSTLTVSNMSPEDSSIYLCSVAGAGYGYTFGSGTRLTVV.

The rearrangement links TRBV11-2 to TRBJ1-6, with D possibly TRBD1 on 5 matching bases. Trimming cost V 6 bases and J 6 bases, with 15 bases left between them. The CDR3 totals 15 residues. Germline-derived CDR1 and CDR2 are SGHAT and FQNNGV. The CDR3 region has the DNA TGTGCCAGCAGTTCCGAGGGGATGAGTAATTCACCCCTCCACTTT. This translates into CASSSEGMSNSPLHF. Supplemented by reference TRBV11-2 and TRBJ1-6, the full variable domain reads EAGVAQSPRYKIIEKRQSVAFWCNPISGHATLYWYQQILGQGPKLLIQFQNNGVVDDSQLPKDRFSAERLKGVDSTLKIQPAKLEDSAVYLCASSSEGMSNSPLHFGNGTRLTVT.

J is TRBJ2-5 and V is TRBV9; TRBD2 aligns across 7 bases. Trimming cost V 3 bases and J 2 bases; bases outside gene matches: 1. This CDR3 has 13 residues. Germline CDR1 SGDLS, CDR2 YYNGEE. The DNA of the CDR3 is TGTGCCAGCAGCGCGGGGGGTCAAGAGACCCAGTACTTC. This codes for CASSAGGQETQYF.

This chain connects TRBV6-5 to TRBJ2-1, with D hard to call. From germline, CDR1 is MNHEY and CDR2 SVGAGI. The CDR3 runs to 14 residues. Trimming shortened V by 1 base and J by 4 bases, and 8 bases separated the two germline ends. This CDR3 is CASSYFRSYNEQFF. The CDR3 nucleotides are TGTGCCAGCAGTTACTTTCGGAGTTACAATGAGCAGTTCTTC.